These T cell receptor beta chains were read from a single sample in a study of T cells in Graves' hyperthyroidism and ophthalmopathy. TCRdb fed the multiplex PCR reads into MiXCR, producing one record per CDR3 protein. The table records over 45,000 distinct CDR3 sequences, roughly 49% of them present only once. The source material was blood. Receptors were obtained from a woman in her twenties or thirties with Graves' ophthalmopathy. The conserved cysteine and the conserved F or W are not part of the CDR3 here. Fields, in order: V gene, J gene, CDR3 protein.

>TRBV12-5|TRBJ1-2
APLGGRGYT
>TRBV20-1|TRBJ1-6
SAIRQNTYYNSPLH
>TRBV27|TRBJ2-7
ASSSVLRGKTYEQY
>TRBV20-1|TRBJ2-1
SARRGTVHEQF
>TRBV19|TRBJ2-5
ASSKPGQGLQETQY
>TRBV20-1|TRBJ2-3
SAPAGSTDTQY
>TRBV7-2|TRBJ2-7
TGSTGGQGYEQY
>TRBV10-2|TRBJ1-5
ASSANDQPQH
>TRBV3-1|TRBJ1-4
ASSQEGTERKLF
>TRBV18|TRBJ2-7
ASSPLGLFAYEQY
>TRBV9|TRBJ2-5
ASSVGSSGRQETQY
>TRBV5-1|TRBJ2-3
ASSRLAGTDTQY
>TRBV5-5|TRBJ1-1
ASSPPGRTEAF
>TRBV19|TRBJ1-3
ASSVPGQGGNTIY
>TRBV12-3/TRBV12-4|TRBJ1-2
ASSGQNYGYT
>TRBV2|TRBJ1-1
ASGGAEAF
>TRBV4-2|TRBJ2-2
ASSRGTGGTGELF
>TRBV14|TRBJ2-7
ASRQNDSGTSEQY
>TRBV28|TRBJ1-2
ASSLTVYYGYT
>TRBV9|TRBJ1-5
ASSVGQGTFRPQH
>TRBV5-1|TRBJ2-7
ASRSGTYSYEQY
>TRBV30|TRBJ2-3
AWSWASPLPTDTQY
>TRBV5-1|TRBJ2-5
ASSLGASLETQY
>TRBV20-1|TRBJ2-5
SARLVSGRAPETRY
>TRBV9|TRBJ2-1
ASSGTGSYEQF
>TRBV12-3/TRBV12-4|TRBJ1-2
ASSLRKGLRDGYT
>TRBV28|TRBJ2-6
ASGSGANVLT
>TRBV24-1|TRBJ2-7
ATSDSRRERNYEQY
>TRBV5-5|TRBJ2-7
ASSQGSYAYEQY
>TRBV3-1|TRBJ1-1
ASSQSSTEAF
>TRBV28|-
ASSLYRAEQY
>TRBV11-3|TRBJ2-5
ASSLVGRRETQY
>TRBV7-9|TRBJ2-2
ASLTGSLRPGNTGELF
>TRBV7-7|TRBJ2-1
ASTGRSHSSYNEQF
>TRBV12-3/TRBV12-4|TRBJ1-6
ASSFASYNSPLH
>TRBV14|TRBJ2-7
ASSQLTGGGRHEQY
>TRBV3-1|TRBJ2-5
ASSQVMFPQETQY